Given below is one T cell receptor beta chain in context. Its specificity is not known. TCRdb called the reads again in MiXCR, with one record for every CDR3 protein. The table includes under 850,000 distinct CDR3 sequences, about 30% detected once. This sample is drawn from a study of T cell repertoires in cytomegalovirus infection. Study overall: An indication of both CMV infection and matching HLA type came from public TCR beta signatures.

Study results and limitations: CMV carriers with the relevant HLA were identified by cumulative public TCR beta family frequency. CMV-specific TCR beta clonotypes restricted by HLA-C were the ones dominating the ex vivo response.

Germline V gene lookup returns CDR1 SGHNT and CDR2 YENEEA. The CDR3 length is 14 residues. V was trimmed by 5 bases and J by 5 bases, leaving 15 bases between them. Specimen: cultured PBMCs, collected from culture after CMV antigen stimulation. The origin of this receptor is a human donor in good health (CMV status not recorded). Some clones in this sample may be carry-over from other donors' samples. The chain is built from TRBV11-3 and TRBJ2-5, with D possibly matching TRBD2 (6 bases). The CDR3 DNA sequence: TGTGCCAGCAGCCCCCTCCCACGGGGGGAGACCCAGTACTTC. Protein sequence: CASSPLPRGETQYF. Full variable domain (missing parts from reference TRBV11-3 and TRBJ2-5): EAGVVQSPRYKIIEKKQPVAFWCNPISGHNTLYWYLQNLGQGPELLIRYENEEAVDDSQLPKDRFSAERLKGVDSTLKIQPAELGDSAVYLCASSPLPRGETQYFGPGTRLLVL.